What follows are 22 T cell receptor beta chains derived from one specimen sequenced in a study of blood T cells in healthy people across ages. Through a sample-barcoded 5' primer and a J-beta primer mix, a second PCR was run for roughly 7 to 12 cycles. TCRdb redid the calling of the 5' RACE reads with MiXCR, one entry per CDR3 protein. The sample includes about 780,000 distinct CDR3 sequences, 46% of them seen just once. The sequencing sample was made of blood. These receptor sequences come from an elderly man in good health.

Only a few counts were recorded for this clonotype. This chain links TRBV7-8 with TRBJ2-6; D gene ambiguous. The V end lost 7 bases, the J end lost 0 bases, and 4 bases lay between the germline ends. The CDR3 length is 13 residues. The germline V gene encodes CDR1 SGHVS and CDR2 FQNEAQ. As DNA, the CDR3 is TGTGCCAGCATTCTCTCTGGGGCCAACGTCCTGACTTTC. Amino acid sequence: CASILSGANVLTF. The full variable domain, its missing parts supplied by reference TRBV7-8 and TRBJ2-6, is GAGVSQSPRYKVAKRGQDVALRCDPISGHVSLFWYQQALGQGPEFLTYFQNEAQLDKSGLPSDRFFAERPEGSVSTLKIQRTQQEDSAVYLCASILSGANVLTFGAGSRLTVL.

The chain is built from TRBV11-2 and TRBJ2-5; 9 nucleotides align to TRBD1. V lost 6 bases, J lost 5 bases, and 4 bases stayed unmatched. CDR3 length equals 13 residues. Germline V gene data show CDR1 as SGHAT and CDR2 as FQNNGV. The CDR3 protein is CASRQGAEETQYF. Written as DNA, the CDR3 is TGTGCCAGCAGACAGGGGGCGGAGGAGACCCAGTACTTC.

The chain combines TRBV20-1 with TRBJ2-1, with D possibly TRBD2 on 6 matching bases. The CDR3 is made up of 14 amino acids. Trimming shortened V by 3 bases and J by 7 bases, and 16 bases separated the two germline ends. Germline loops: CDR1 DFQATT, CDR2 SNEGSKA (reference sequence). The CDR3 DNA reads TGCAGTGCTAGCCGGGACTCTGTGTTGAATGAGCAGTTCTTC. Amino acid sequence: CSASRDSVLNEQFF.

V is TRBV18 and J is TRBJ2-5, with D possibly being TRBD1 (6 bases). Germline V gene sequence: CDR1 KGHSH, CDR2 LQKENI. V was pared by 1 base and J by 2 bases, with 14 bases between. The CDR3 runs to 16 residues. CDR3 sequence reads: CASSPRGTNTQETQYF. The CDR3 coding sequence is TGTGCCAGCTCACCACGGGGGACAAATACTCAAGAGACCCAGTACTTC.

In DNA, the CDR3 is TGTGCCAGCAGCTTCCCGGGGGGGAGAAACATTCAGTACTTC. Translating it yields CASSFPGGRNIQYF. This chain joins TRBV7-2 and TRBJ2-4, with 8 bases that match TRBD2. The CDR3 has 14 amino acids. The germline V gene has CDR1 SGHTA and CDR2 FQGNSA. J lost 6 bases, V lost 3 bases, and 4 bases had no gene match.

The CDR3 here is CAISEPNSGTLSYTF. CDR3 bases: TGTGCCATCAGTGAGCCTAACTCGGGGACCTTGAGCTACACCTTC. The V and J genes are TRBV10-3 and TRBJ1-2; maybe TRBD1 (5 bases). V was cut by 2 bases and J by 9 bases, with 19 bases left in between. This CDR3 comprises 15 residues. Germline V lookup: CDR1 ENHRY, CDR2 SYGVKD.

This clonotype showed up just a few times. The CDR3 sequence is CASSRQGHQETQYF. The CDR3, as DNA: TGTGCCAGCAGCCGACAGGGGCACCAAGAGACCCAGTACTTC. This chain links TRBV11-2 with TRBJ2-5; 8 bases are shared with TRBD1. Germline CDR1 SGHAT, CDR2 FQNNGV. V was clipped by 5 bases and J by 0 bases; unmatched bases: 2. This CDR3 spans 14 amino acids.

The DNA of the CDR3 is TGTGCCAGCAGTTACTCGTTCCTATCTGGGGCCAACGTCCTGACTTTC. It specifies CASSYSFLSGANVLTF. J is TRBJ2-6 and V is TRBV6-5; the D is unclear. The CDR3 consists of 16 residues. Germline values: CDR1 MNHEY, CDR2 SVGAGI. V was shortened by 0 bases and J by 1 base, with 7 bases between the two germline ends.

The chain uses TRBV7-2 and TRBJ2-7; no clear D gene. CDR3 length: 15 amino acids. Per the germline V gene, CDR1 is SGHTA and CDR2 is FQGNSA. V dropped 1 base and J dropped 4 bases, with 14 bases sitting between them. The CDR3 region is CASSLDGPTLYEQYF. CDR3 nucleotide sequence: TGTGCCAGCAGCTTAGACGGCCCGACCCTTTACGAGCAGTACTTC.

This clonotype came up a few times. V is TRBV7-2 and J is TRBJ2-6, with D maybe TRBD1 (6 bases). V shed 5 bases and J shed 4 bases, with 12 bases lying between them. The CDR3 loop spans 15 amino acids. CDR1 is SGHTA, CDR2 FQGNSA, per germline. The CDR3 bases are TGTGCCAGCAGCACTGGACAGTCCGGGGCCAACGTCCTGACTTTC. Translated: CASSTGQSGANVLTF.

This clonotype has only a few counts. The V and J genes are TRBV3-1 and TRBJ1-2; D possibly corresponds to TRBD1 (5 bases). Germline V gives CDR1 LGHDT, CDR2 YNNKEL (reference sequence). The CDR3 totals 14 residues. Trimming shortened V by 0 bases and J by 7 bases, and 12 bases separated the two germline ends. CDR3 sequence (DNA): TGTGCCAGCAGCCAAGATCGGGTCGACAGTGGCTACACCTTC. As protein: CASSQDRVDSGYTF.

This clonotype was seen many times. CDR3 region: CSAISGIYNEQFF. The CDR3 nucleotides read TGCAGTGCTATTAGCGGCATTTACAATGAGCAGTTCTTC. This sequence joins TRBV20-1 and TRBJ2-1; a possible D gene is TRBD2 (6 bases). The CDR3 runs to 13 residues. V gave up 4 bases and J gave up 4 bases, with 11 bases separating them. The V gene's germline CDR1 is DFQATT and CDR2 SNEGSKA (reference sequence).

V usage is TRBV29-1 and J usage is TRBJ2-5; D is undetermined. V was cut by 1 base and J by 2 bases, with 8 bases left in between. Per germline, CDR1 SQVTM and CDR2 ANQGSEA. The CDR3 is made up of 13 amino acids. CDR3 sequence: CSVEADKQETQYF. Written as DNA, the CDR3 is TGCAGCGTTGAAGCAGATAAACAAGAGACCCAGTACTTC.

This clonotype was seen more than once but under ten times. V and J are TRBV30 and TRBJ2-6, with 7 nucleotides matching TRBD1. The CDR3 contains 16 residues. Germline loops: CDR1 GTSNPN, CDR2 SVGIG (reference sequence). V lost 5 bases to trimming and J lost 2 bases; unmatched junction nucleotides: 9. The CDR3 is CAWGLWGTAGANVLTF. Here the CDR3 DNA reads TGTGCCTGGGGCTTATGGGGGACAGCTGGGGCCAACGTCCTGACTTTC.

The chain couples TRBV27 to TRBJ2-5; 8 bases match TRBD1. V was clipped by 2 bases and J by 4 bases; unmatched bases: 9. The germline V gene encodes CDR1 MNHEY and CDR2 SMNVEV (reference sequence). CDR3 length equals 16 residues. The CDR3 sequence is CASSLHGQGGRETQYF. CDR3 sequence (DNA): TGTGCCAGCAGTTTACACGGACAGGGTGGTCGAGAGACCCAGTACTTC.

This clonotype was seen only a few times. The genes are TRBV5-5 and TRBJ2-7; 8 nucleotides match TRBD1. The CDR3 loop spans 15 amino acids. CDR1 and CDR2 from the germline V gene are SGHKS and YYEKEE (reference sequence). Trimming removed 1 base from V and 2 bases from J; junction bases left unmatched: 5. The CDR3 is CASSLRSGGAYEQYF. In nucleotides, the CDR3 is TGTGCCAGCAGCTTGAGGTCAGGGGGCGCCTACGAGCAGTACTTC.

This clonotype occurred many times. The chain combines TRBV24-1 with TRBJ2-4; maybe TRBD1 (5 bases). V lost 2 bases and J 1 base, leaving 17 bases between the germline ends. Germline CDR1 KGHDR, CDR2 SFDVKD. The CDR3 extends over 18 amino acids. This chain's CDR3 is CATSDSSTVGPAKNIQYF. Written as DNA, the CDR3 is TGTGCCACCAGTGATTCCTCGACAGTAGGGCCCGCCAAAAACATTCAGTACTTC.

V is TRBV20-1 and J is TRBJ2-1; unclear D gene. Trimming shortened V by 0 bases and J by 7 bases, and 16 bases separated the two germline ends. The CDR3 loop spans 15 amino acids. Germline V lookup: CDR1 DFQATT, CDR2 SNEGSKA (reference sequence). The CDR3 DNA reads TGCAGTGCTAGAGATCCTGGGTTTAAACGTAATGAGCAGTTCTTC. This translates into CSARDPGFKRNEQFF.

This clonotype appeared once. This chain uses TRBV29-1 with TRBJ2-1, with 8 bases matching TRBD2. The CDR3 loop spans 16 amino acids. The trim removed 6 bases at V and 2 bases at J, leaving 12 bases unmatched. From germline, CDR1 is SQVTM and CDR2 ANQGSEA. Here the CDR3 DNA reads TGCAGCGTCGAAAGTTTAGCGGGACTTACCTACAATGAGCAGTTCTTC. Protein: CSVESLAGLTYNEQFF.

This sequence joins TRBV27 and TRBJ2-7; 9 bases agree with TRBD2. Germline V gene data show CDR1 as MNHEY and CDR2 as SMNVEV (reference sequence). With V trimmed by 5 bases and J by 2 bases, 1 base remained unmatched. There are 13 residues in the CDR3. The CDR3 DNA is TGTGCCAGCAGTGCGGGAGGGCCCTACGAGCAGTACTTC. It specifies CASSAGGPYEQYF.

The CDR3 DNA follows: TGCAGTGCTAGAGAACTAGCGGGAGGGACCTACGAGCAGTACTTC. As protein: CSARELAGGTYEQYF. The rearrangement links TRBV20-1 to TRBJ2-7, with 13 positions matching TRBD2. The CDR3 is 15 residues long. Germline CDR1 is DFQATT and CDR2 is SNEGSKA (reference sequence). V shed 0 bases and J 2 bases; nucleotides not matched to a gene: 1.

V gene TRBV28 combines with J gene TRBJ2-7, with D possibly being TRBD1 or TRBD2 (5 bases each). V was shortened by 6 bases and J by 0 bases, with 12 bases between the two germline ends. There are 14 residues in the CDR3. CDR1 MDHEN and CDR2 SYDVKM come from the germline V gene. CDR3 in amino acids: CASRPRDVSYEQYF. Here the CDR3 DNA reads TGTGCCAGCAGACCACGGGACGTCTCCTACGAGCAGTACTTC.